This T cell receptor (beta chain) was sequenced for a study of T cells in Graves' hyperthyroidism and ophthalmopathy. Regarding the study as a whole: Blood samples included most of the expanded thyroid clonotypes exceeding 0.001.

This clonotype occurred many times. Its antigen is currently unknown. Amplification of TCR beta CDR3 regions was performed using RNA transcripts as template. The HTBI primer set was used in a first-round RT-PCR of the TCR CDR3. TCRdb called the multiplex PCR reads again in MiXCR, with one record for every CDR3 protein. The sample contains around 260,000 distinct CDR3 sequences, less than 30% of which appear only once. The CDR3 is 14 residues long. Trimming took 6 bases from V and 3 from J, leaving 12 bases between them. The chain couples TRBV12-3 or TRBV12-4 to TRBJ1-3, with D uncertain. Sequencing was done on a sample of blood. The receptor's source is a man aged 40-49 years with Graves' hyperthyroidism that later progressed to Graves' ophthalmopathy. CDR3 DNA sequence: TGTGCCAGCAGGCTGGGCTATAGTGGAAACACCATATATTTT. Translating gives CASRLGYSGNTIYF.